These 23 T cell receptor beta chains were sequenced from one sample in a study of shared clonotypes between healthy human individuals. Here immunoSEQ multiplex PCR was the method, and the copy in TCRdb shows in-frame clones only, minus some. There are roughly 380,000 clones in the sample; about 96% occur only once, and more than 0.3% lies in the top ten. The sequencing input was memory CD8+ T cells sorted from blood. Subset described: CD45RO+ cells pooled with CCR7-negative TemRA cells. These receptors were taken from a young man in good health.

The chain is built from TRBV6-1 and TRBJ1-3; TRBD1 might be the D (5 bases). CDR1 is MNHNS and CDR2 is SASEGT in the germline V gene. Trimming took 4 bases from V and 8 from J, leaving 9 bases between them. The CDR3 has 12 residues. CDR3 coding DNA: TGTGCCAGCAGTGGAGTGGGGGACACCATATATTTT. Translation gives CASSGVGDTIYF.

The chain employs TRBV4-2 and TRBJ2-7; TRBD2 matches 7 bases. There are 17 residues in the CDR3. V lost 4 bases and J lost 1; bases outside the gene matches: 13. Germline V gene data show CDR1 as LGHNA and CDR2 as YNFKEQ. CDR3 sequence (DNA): TGTGCCAGCAGCCCCGACGGGGAGGGCTTCTTTTCCTACGAGCAGTACTTC. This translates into CASSPDGEGFFSYEQYF.

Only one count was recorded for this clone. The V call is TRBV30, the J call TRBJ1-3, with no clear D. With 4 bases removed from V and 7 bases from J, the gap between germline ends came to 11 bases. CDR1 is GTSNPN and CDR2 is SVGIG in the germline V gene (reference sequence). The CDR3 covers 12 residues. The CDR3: CAWTGIPNTIYF. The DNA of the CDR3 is TGTGCCTGGACAGGCATCCCGAACACCATATATTTT.

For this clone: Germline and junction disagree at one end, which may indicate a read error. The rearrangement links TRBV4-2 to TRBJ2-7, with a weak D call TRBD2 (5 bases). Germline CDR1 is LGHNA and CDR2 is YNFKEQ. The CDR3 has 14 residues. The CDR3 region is CASSQETGTGSQDF. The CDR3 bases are TGTGCCAGCAGCCAAGAAACGGGAACCGGATCTCAGGACTTC.

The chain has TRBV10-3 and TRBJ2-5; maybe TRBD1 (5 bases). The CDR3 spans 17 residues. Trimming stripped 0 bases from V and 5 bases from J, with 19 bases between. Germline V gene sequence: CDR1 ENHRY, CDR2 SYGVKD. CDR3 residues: CAISESMGRQGSETQYF. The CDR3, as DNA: TGTGCCATCAGTGAGTCGATGGGTAGGCAGGGTTCCGAGACCCAGTACTTC.

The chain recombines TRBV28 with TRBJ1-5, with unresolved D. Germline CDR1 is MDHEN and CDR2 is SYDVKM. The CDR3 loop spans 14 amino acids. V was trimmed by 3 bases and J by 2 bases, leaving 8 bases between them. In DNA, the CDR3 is TGTGCCAGCAGTTTTAGGGCAGGCAATCAGCCCCAGCATTTT. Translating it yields CASSFRAGNQPQHF.

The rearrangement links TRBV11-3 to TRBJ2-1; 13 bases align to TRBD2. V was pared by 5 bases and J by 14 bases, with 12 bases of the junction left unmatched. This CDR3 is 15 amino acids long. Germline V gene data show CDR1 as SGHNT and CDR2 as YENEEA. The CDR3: CASSISGTSGMDKFF. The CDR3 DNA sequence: TGTGCCAGCAGCATATCCGGGACTAGCGGGATGGATAAGTTCTTC.

The CDR3 loop reads CSVRDNEQFF. Here the CDR3 DNA reads TGCAGCGTCAGGGACAATGAGCAGTTCTTC. The rearrangement links TRBV29-1 to TRBJ2-1; D might be TRBD1 (5 bases). Trimming stripped 6 bases from V and 5 bases from J, with 5 bases between. The CDR3 consists of 10 residues. The germline CDR1 and CDR2 sequences are SQVTM and ANQGSEA.

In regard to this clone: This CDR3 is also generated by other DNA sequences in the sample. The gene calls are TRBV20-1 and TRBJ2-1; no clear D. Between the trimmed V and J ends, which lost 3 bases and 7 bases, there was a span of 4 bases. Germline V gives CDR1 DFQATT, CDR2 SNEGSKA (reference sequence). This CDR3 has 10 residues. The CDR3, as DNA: TGCAGTGCTAGCGAGAATGAGCAGTTCTTC. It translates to CSASENEQFF.

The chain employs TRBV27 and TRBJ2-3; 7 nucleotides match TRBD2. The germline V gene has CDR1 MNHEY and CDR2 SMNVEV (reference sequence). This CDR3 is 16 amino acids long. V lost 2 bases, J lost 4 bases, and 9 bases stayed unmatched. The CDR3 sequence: CASSLVSGRFSDTQYF. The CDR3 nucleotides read TGTGCCAGCAGTTTAGTTAGCGGGCGGTTTTCAGATACGCAGTATTTT.

The CDR3 protein is CASSEEGGLSSYEQYF. The DNA of the CDR3 is TGTGCCAGCAGCGAGGAGGGGGGACTCAGCTCCTACGAGCAGTACTTC. The J gene is TRBJ2-7, the V gene TRBV7-9; D may be TRBD1 or TRBD2 (6 bases each). Trimming took off 5 bases at V and 0 bases at J, with 17 bases between the two ends. The V gene's germline CDR1 is SEHNR and CDR2 FQNEAQ (reference sequence). The CDR3 loop spans 16 amino acids.

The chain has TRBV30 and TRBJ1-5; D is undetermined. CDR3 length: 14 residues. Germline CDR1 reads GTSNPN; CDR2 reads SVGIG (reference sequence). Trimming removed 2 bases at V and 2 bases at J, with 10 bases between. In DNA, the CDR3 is TGTGCCTGGAGTTCCCGGTCGGGCAATCAGCCCCAGCATTTT. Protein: CAWSSRSGNQPQHF.

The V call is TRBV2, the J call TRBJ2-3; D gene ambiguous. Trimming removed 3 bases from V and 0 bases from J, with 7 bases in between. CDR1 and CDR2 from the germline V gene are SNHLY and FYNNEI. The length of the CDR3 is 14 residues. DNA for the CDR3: TGTGCCAGCAGTGAGCCTTCTAGCACAGATACGCAGTATTTT. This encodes CASSEPSSTDTQYF.

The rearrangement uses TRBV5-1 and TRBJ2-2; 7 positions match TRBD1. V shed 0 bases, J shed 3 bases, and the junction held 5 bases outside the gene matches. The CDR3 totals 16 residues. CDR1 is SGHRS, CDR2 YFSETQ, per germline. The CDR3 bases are TGCGCCAGCAGCTTGGGTGGGGGACAGCACACCGGGGAGCTGTTTTTT. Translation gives CASSLGGGQHTGELFF.

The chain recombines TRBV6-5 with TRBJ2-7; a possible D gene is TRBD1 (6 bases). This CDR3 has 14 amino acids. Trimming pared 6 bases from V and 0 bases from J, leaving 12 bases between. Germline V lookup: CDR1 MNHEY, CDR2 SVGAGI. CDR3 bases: TGTGCCAGCAGGTCCGACAGGCCCTCCTACGAGCAGTACTTC. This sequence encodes CASRSDRPSYEQYF.

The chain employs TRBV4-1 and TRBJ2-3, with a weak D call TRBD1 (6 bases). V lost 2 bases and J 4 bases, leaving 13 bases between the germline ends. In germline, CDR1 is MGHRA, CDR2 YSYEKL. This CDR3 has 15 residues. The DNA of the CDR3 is TGCGCCAGCAGCCAAATAATTGGGGGCTCAGATACGCAGTATTTT. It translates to CASSQIIGGSDTQYF.

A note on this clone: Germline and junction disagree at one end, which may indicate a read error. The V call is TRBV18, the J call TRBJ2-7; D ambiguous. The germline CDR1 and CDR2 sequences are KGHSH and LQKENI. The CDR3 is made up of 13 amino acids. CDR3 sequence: CASSPQERHEQYF. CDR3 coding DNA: TGTGCCAGCTCCCCACAAGAAAGGCACGAGCAGTACTTC.

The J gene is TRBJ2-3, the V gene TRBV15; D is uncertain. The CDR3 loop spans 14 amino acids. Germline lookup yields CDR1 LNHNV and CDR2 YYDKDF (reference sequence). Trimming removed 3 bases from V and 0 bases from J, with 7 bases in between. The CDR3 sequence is CATSRLGSTDTQYF. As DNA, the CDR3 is TGTGCCACCAGCAGGCTGGGAAGCACAGATACGCAGTATTTT.

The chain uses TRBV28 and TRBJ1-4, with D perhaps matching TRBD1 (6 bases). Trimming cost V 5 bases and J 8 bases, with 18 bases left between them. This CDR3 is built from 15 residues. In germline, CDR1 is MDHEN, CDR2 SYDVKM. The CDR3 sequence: CASSALGGGSEKLFF. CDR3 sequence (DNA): TGTGCCAGCAGTGCCTTAGGGGGTGGGAGCGAAAAACTGTTTTTT.

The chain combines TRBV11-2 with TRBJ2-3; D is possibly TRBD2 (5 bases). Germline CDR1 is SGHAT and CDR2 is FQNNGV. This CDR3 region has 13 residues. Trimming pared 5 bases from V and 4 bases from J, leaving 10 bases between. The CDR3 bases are TGTGCCAGCAGCGCCCGGGGTCCAGATACGCAGTATTTT. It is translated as CASSARGPDTQYF.

The CDR3 is CASRLSLPLLNEQFF. For the CDR3, the DNA is TGTGCCAGCAGGTTAAGCTTACCCCTCTTGAATGAGCAGTTCTTC. The chain couples TRBV6-1 to TRBJ2-1; D is uncertain. V was shortened by 6 bases and J by 7 bases, with 19 bases between the two germline ends. The CDR3 runs to 15 residues. CDR1 is MNHNS, CDR2 SASEGT, per germline.

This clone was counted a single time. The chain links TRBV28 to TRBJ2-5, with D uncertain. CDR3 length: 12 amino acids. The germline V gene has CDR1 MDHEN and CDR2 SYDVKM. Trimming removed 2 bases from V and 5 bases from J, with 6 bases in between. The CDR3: CASSLSGETQYF. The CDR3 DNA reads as TGTGCCAGCAGTTTAAGTGGGGAGACCCAGTACTTC.

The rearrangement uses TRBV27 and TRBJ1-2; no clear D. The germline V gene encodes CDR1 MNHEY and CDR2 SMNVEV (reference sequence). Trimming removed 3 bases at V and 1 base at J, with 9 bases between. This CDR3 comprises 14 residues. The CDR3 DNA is TGTGCCAGCAGTTTTGGCCGGTTTAACTATGGCTACACCTTC. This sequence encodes CASSFGRFNYGYTF.